The TCR beta chain under discussion was sequenced for a study of CD8+ T cells in alopecia areata (dated by TCRdb to about 2018). Study-level background: The treated patients took part in an open-label pilot trial in which moderate-to-severe alopecia areata was treated with oral tofacitinib at 5 to 10 mg twice daily. Patients on tofacitinib were biopsied at baseline and after 4 and 24 weeks of treatment, and several of the patients also had a later scalp biopsy. Patients stayed on tofacitinib for 6 to 18 months and then had 6 months of follow-up off drug so that delayed response and recurrence could be assessed. TCRbeta CDR3 regions were amplified by immunoSEQ multiplex PCR with 35 Vbeta forward and 13 Jbeta reverse primers. RNA was obtained with the PAXgene miRNA kit for fixed scalp, the miRNeasy kit for PBMCs, and the RNeasy kit for mouse skin. In humans, TCRbeta sequencing was performed on scalp tissue and on sorted CD4+ and CD8+ peripheral blood T cells from healthy controls and from patients with patchy or totalis/universalis alopecia areata. To study T cell clonal expansion in alopecia areata, the researchers applied high-throughput TCRbeta sequencing to both the C3H/HeJ mouse model and human patients. Clonality in the scalp was compared among normal scalp (n=4), patchy alopecia areata scalp (n=8), and alopecia totalis/universalis scalp (n=8).

The germline V gene supplies CDR1 MDHEN and CDR2 SYDVKM. The CDR3 contains 14 residues, cysteine and phenylalanine counted. CDR3 DNA only is kept here, 42 bases in frame from base 1. The junction carries 14 bases between V and J, which are trimmed by 4 bases and 7 bases respectively. This specimen's time point label, per the study, means: baseline before oral tofacitinib. Lesional scalp punch biopsies and peripheral blood were obtained from alopecia areata patients. After PBMCs were isolated by density centrifugation and stained for CD3, CD4 and CD8, a FACSAria was used to sort CD4+ and CD8+ T cells. What the research found in general, with its limitations: Lesional scalp, especially in alopecia totalis/universalis, showed higher clonality and more expanded CD8+ clones than normal scalp, suggesting antigenic drive. Scalp TCR repertoire analysis is complicated because resident alphabeta T cells in normal human skin are also sequenced, whereas mouse skin is dominated by gammadelta T cells. Shared TCR sequences between patients were less evident than in mice, which may be partly attributable to HLA diversity in the patient population.

This clone was detected once. Its recognized antigen is unknown. The record has no base qualities; no much larger clone is one base away. Library preparation employed the immunoSEQ multiplex PCR assay. RNA was extracted from all samples and reverse transcribed into cDNA as template for TCR sequencing. SuperScript III was used to make first-strand cDNA, primed with a 2:1 mix of oligo-dT and random hexamers. Amplification bias was assessed with a synthetic immune receptor repertoire, and residual bias was removed computationally. The paper's processing steps were these. Raw reads were preprocessed for error removal, and CDR3 was defined according to IMGT conventions as running from the conserved cysteine to phenylalanine. Clonality was calculated as 1 minus Shannon entropy normalized by log2 of the number of productive unique TCRs. Whether scalp clones were CD4 or CD8 was inferred by matching scalp TCRbeta sequences against CD4 and CD8 repertoires sorted from blood. What TCRdb holds here is the immuneACCESS table cut down to in-frame rearrangements. Part of the clones is not present; checked against another copy, under half of the missing clones reflect an unresolved V gene, and the others are unexplained. The V and J calls and the clone size are those of that table, but D and trimming were determined from the DNA. Within this sample are just over 150,000 clones, with 50% to 65% of them counted one time only. The ten largest clones take up 15% to 20% of the sample.

The sequences come from CD8+ T cells sorted from blood, collected at week 0. The TCR comes from a human donor with alopecia areata. The receptor chain draws on TRBV28 and TRBJ1-5; confidence is insufficient to name the D gene. The DNA reads as follows: TGTGCCAGCAGTTCCCATGAGCCTATGCAGCCCCAGCATTTT. This encodes CASSSHEPMQPQHF.